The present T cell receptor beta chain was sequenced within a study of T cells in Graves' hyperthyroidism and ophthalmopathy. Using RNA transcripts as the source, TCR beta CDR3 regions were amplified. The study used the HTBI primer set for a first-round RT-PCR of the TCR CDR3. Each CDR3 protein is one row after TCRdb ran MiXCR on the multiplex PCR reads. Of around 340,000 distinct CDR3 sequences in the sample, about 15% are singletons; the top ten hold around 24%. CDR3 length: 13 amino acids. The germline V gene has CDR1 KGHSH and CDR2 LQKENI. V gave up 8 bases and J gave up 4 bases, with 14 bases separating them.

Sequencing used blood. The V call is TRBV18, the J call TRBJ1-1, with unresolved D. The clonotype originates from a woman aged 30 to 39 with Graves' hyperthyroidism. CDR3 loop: CASTGRAGTEAFF. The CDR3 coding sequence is TGTGCCAGCACGGGGAGGGCTGGCACTGAAGCTTTCTTT.